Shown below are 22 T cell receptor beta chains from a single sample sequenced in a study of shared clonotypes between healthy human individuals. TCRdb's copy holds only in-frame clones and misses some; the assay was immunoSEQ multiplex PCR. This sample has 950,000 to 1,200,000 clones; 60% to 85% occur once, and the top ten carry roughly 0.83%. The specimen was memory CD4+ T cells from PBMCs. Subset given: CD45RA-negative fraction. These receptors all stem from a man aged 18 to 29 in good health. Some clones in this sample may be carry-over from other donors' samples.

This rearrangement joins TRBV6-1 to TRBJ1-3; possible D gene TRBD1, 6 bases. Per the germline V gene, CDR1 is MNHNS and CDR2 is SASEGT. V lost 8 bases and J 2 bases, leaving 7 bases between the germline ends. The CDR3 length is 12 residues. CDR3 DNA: TGTGCCAGCGAGGGGGCTGGAAACACCATATATTTT. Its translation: CASEGAGNTIYF.

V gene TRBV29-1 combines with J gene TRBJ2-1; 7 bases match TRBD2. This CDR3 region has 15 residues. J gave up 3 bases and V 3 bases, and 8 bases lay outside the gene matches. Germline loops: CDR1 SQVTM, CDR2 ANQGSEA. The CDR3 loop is CSVDSRLADYNEQFF. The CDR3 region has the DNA TGCAGCGTTGATTCTCGGCTAGCGGACTACAATGAGCAGTTCTTC.

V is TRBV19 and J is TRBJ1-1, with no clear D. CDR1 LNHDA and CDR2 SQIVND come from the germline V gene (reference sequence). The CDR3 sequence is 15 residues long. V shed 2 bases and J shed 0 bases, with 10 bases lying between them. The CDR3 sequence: CASSIPRGMNTEAFF. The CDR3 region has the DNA TGTGCCAGTAGTATACCCCGCGGTATGAACACTGAAGCTTTCTTT.

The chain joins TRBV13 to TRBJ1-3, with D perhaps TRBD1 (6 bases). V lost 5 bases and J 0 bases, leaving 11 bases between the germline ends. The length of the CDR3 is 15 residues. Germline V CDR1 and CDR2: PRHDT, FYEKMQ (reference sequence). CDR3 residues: CASSRDRLSGNTIYF. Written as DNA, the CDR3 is TGTGCCAGCAGCCGTGACAGGCTCTCTGGAAACACCATATATTTT.

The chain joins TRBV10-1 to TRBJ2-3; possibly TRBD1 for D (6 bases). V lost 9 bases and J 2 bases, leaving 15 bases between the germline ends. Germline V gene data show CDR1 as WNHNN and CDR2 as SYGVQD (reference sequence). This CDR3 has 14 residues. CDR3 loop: CARGGLFHTDTQYF. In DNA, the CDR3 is TGCGCCAGAGGGGGTCTATTCCACACAGATACGCAGTATTTT.

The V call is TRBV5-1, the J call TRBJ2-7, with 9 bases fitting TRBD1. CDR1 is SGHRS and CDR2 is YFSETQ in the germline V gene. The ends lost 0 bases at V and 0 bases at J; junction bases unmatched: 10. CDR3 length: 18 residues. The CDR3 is CASSLAYPDRGYSYEQYF. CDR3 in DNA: TGCGCCAGCAGCTTGGCATACCCGGACAGGGGCTACTCCTACGAGCAGTACTTC.

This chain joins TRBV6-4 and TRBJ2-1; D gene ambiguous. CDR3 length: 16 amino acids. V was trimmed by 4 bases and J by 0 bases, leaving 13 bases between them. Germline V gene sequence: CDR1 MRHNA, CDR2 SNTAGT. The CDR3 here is CASSGLAPSSYNEQFF. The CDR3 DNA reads TGTGCCAGCAGTGGTCTGGCCCCAAGCTCCTACAATGAGCAGTTCTTC.

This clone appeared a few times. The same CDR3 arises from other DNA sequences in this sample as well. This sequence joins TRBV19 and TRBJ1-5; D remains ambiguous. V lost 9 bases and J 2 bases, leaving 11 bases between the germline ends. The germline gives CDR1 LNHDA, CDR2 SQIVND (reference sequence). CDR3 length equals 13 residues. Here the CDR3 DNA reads TGTGCCAGCTCAGGAGGCGGCAATCAGCCCCAGCATTTT. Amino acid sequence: CASSGGGNQPQHF.

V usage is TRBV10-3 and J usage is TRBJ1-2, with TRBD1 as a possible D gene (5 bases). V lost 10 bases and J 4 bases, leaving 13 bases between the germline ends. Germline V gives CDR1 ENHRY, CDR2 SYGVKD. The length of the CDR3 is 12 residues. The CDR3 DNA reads TGTGCCACCAACGAGGGGAGCTATGGCTACACCTTC. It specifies CATNEGSYGYTF.

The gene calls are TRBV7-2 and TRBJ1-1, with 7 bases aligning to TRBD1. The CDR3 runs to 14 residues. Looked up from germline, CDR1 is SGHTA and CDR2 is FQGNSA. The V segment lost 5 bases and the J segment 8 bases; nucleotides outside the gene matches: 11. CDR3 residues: CASSPLGTAVEAFF. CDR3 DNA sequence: TGTGCCAGCAGCCCGCTCGGGACAGCCGTGGAAGCTTTCTTT.

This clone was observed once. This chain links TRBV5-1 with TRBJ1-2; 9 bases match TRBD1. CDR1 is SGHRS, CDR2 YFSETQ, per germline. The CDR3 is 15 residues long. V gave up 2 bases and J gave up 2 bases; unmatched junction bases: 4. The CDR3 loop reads CASSFRTGENYGYTF. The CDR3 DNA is TGCGCCAGCAGCTTCCGGACAGGGGAAAACTATGGCTACACCTTC.

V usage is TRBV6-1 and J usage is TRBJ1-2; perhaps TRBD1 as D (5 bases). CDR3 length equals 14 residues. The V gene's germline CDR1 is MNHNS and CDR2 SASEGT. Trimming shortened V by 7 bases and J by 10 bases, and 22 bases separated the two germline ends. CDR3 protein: CASNSPGPLEVYTF. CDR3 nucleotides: TGTGCCAGCAACAGCCCGGGACCCTTAGAGGTCTACACCTTC.

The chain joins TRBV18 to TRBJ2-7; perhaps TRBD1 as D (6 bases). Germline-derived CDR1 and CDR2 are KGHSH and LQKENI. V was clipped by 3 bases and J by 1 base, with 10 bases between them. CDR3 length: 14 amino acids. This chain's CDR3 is CASSPWDMSYEQYF. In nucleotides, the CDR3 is TGTGCCAGCTCACCGTGGGACATGTCCTACGAGCAGTACTTC.

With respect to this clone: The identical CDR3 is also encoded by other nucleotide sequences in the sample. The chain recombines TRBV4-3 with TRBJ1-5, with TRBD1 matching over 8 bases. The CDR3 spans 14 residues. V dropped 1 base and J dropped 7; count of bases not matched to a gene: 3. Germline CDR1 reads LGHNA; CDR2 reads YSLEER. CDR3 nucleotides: TGCGCCAGCAGCCAAGGCACAGGGGGACAGCCCCAGCATTTT. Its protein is CASSQGTGGQPQHF.

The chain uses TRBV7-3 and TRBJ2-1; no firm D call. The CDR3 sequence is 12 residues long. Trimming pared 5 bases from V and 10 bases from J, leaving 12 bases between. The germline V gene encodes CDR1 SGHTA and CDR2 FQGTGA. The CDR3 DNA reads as TGTGCCAGCAGCCCGAGTGGACGGGAGCAGTTCTTC. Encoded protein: CASSPSGREQFF.

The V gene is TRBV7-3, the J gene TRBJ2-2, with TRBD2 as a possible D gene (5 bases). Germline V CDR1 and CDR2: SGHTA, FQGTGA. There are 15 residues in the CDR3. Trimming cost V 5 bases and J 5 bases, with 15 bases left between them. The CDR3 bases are TGTGCCAGCAGCCCCTTCGGAGGAGGAACCGGGGAGCTGTTTTTT. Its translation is CASSPFGGGTGELFF.

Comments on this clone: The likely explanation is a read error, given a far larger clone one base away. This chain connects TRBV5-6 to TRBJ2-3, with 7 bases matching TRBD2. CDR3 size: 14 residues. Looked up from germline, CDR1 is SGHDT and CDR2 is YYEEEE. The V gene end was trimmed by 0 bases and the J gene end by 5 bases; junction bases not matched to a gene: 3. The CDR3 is CASSLVLAQDTQYF. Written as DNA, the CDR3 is TGTGCCAGCAGCTTGGTACTAGCGCAAGATACGCAGTATTTT.

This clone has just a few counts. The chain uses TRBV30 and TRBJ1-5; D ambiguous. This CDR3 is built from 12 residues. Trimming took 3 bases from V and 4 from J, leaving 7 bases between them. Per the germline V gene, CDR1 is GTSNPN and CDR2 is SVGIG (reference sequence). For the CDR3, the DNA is TGTGCCTGGAGGAGAGGGAATCAGCCCCAGCATTTT. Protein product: CAWRRGNQPQHF. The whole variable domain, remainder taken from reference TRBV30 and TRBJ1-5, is SQTIHQWPATLVQPVGSPLSLECTVEGTSNPNLYWYRQAAGRGLQLLFYSVGIGQISSEVPQNLSASRPQDRQFILSSKKLLLSDSGFYLCAWRRGNQPQHFGDGTRLSIL.

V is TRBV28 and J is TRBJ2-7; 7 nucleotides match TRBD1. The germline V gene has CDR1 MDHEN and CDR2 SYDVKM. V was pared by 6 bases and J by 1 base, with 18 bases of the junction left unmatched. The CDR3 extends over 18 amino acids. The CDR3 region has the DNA TGTGCCAGCAGCCAAACAACTAAGACGGGCAGGGGGTCCTACGAGCAGTACTTC. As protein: CASSQTTKTGRGSYEQYF.

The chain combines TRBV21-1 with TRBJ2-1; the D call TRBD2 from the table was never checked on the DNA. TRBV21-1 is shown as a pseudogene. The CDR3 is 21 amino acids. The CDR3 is CASSKAIRTSGRIGSYNEQFF. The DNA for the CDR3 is TGTGCCAGCAGCAAAGCGATTCGGACTAGCGGGAGAATCGGCTCCTACAATGAGCAGTTCTTC.

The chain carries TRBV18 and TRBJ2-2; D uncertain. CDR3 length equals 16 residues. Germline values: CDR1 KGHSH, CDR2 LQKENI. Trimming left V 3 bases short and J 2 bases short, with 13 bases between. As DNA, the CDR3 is TGTGCCAGCTCACCTCACCCGGCCACTAACACCGGGGAGCTGTTTTTT. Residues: CASSPHPATNTGELFF.

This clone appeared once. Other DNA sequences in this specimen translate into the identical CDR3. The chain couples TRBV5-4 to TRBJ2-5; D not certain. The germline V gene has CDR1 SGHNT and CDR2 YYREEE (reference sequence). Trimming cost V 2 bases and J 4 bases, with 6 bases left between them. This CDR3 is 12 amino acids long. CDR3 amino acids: CASSFPGETQYF. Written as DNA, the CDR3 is TGTGCCAGCAGCTTCCCTGGAGAGACCCAGTACTTC.